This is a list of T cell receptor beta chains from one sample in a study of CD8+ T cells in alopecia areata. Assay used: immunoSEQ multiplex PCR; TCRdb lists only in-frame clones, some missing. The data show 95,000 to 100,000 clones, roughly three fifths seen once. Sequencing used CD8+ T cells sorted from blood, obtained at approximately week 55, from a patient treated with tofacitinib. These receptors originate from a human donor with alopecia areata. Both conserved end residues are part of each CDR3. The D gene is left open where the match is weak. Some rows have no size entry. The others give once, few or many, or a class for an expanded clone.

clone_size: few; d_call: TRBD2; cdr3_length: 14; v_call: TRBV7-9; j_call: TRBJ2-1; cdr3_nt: TGTGCCAGCAGCCTAGCGGGGGGGCGGGATGAGCAGTTCTTC; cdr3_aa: CASSLAGGRDEQFF
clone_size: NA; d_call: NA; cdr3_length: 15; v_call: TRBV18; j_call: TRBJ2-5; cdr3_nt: TGTGCCAGCTCGCTCTCCGGGGGTCGGAAGGGGACCCAGTACTTC; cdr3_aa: CASSLSGGRKGTQYF
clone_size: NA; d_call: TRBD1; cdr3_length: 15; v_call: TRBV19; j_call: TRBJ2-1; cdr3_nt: TGTGCCAGTAGGGACCGGGACAGTATCTACAATGAGCAGTTCTTC; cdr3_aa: CASRDRDSIYNEQFF
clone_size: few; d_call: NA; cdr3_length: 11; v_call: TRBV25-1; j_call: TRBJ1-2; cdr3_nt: TGTGCCAGCAGAGACACGGGCGGGGTCACCTTC; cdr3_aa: CASRDTGGVTF
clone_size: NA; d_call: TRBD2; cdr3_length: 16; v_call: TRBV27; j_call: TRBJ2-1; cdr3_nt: TGTGCCAGCAGTTATGGGCATAGCGGGGCCAATAATGAGCAGTTCTTC; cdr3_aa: CASSYGHSGANNEQFF
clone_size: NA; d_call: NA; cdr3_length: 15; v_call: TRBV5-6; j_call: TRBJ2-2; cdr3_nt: TGTGCCAGCAGCTACGGGACGGCGGGCACCGGGGAGCTGTTTTTT; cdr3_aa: CASSYGTAGTGELFF
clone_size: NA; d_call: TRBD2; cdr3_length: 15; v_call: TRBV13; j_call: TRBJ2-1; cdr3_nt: TGTGCCAGCAGCTCAAGCGGGGGGTTCTACAATGAGCAGTTCTTC; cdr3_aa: CASSSSGGFYNEQFF
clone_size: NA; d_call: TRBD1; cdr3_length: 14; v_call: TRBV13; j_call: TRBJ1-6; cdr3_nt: TGTGCCAGCAGCCAGGGACAGGGAGGTTCACCCCTCCACTTT; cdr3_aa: CASSQGQGGSPLHF
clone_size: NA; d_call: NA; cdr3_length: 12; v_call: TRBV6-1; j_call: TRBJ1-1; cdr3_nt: TGTGCCAGCATCAAGTATGGAACTGAAGCTTTCTTT; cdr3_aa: CASIKYGTEAFF
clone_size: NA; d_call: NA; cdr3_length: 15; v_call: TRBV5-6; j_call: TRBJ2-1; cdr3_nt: TGTGCCAGCAGACTGTACGCTGAAGGATACAATGAGCAGTTCTTC; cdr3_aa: CASRLYAEGYNEQFF
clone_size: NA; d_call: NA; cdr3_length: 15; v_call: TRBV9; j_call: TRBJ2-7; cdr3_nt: TGTGCCAGCAGCGTAGCTGGAGGGGTCCCCTACGAGCAGTACTTC; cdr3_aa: CASSVAGGVPYEQYF
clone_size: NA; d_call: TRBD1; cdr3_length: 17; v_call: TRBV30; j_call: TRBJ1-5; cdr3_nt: TGTGCCTGGAGTGGAATAGACAGGGAGGCCAGCAATCAGCCCCAGCATTTT; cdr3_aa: CAWSGIDREASNQPQHF
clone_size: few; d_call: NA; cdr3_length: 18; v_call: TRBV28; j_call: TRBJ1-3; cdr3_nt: TGTGCCAGCAGTCTCCTCTTTACAGGACCTTTCTCTGGAAACACCATATATTTT; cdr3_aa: CASSLLFTGPFSGNTIYF
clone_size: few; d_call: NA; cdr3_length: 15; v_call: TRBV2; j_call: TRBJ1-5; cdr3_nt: TGTGCCAGCAGTGAAGGTGTCGGGGTTACTCAGCCCCAGCATTTT; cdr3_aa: CASSEGVGVTQPQHF
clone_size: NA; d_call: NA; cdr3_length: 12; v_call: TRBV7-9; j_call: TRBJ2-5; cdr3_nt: TGTGCCAGCGACGGGTGGGGAGAGACCCAGTACTTC; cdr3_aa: CASDGWGETQYF
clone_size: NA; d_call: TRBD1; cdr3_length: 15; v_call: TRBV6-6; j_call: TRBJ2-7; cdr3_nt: TGTGCCAGCAGTACAAAGACAGGGGGCTACAACGAGCAGTACTTC; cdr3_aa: CASSTKTGGYNEQYF
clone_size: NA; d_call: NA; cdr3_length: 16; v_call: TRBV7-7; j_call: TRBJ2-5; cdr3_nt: TGTGCTAGCAGCGGCGGGATAGGGGGAGGTCCGGAGACCCAGTACTTC; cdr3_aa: CASSGGIGGGPETQYF
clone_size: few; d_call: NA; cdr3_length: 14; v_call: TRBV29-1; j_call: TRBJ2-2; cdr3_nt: TGCAGCGTGCGCCTGGGGAGATCGGCCGGGGAGCTGTTTTTT; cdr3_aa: CSVRLGRSAGELFF
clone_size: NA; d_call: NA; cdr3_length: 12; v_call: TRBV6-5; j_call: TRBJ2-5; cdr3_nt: TGTGCCAGCAGCGCTGACCTTAGGGGCCAGTACTTC; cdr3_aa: CASSADLRGQYF
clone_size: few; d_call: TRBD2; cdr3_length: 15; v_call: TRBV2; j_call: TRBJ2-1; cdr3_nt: TGTGCCAGCAGTGGGCGCGGGGGGCCCTACAATGAGCAGTTCTTC; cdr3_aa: CASSGRGGPYNEQFF
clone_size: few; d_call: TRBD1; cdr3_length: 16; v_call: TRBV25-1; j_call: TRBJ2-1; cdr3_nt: TGTGCCAGCAGTGGACGGACAGGGATAACGAGGAATGAGCAGTTCTTC; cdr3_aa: CASSGRTGITRNEQFF
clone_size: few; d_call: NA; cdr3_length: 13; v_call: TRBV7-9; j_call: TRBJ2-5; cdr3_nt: TGTGCCAGCAGCTTAGGAGGGCACGAGACCCAGTACTTC; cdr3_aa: CASSLGGHETQYF
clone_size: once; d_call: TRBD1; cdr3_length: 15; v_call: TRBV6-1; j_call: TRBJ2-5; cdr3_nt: TGTGCCAGCCTGCCCCGGACAGGGAGGATGGAGACCCAGTACTTC; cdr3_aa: CASLPRTGRMETQYF
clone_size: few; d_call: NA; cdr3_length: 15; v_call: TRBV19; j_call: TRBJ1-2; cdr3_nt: TGTGCCAGTAGTACCCGAGGGGGAGTAAACTATGGCTACACCTTC; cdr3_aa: CASSTRGGVNYGYTF
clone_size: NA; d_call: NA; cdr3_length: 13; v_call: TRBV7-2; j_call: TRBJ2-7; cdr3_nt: TGTGCCAGCAGCTCATTACCGGTTTCCGAGCAGTACTTC; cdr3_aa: CASSSLPVSEQYF
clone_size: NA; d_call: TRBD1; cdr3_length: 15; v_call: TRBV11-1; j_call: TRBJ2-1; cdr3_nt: TGTGCCAGCAGCCCGGGACAGGGAAATTACAATGAGCAGTTCTTC; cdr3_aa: CASSPGQGNYNEQFF
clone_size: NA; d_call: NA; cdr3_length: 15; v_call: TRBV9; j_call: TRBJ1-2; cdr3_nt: TGTGCCAGCAGCCCCCGGTTTGCTGGCACTCGTGGCTACACCTTC; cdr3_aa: CASSPRFAGTRGYTF
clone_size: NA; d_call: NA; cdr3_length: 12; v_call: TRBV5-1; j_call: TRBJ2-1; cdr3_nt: TGCGCCAGCAGCTTGGGTGCCGGTGAGCAGTTCTTC; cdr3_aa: CASSLGAGEQFF
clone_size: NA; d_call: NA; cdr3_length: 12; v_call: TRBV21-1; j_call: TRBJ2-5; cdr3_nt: TGTGCCAGCCTCCGAGCCCAAGAGACCCAGTACTTC; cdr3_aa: CASLRAQETQYF
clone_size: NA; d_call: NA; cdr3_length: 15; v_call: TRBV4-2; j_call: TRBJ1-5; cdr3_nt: TGTGCCAGCAGCCAAGAACATCGATTTAATCAGCCCCAGCATTTT; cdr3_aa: CASSQEHRFNQPQHF
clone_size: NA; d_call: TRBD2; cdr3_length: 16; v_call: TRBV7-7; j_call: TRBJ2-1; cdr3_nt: TGTGCTAGCAGCTCGGGACTAGCGGGGGGATACAATGAGCAGTTCTTC; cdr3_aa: CASSSGLAGGYNEQFF
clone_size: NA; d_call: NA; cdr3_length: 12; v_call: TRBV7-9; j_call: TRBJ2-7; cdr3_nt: TGTGCCAGCAGCCCGGACGGATACGAGCAGTACTTC; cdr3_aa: CASSPDGYEQYF
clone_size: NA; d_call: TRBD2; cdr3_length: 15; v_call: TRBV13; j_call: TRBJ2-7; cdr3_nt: TGTGCCAGCAGCCCCGGGACTAGCGGAACCTACGAGCAGTACTTC; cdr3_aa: CASSPGTSGTYEQYF
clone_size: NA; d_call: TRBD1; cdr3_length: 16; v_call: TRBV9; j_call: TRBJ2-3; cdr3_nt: TGTGCCAGCAGCGTACGTTTTCAGGGGGCCTCAGATACGCAGTATTTT; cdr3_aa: CASSVRFQGASDTQYF
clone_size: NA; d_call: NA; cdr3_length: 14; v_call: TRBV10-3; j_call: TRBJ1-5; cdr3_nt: TGTGCCATCAGTGAGGGCAGGGGCAATCAGCCCCAGCATTTT; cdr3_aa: CAISEGRGNQPQHF
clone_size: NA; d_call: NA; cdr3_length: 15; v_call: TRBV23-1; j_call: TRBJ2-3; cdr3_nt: TGCGCCAGCAGTCGGCGGACTGACATGCGGGATACGCAGTATTTT; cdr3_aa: CASSRRTDMRDTQYF
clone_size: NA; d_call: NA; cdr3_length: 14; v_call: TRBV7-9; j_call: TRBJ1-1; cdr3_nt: TGTGCCAGCAGCTTAGGGGGGTCTAACACTGAAGCTTTCTTT; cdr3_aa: CASSLGGSNTEAFF
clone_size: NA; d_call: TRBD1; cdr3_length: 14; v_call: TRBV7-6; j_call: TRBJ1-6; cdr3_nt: TGTGCCAGCAGCTTAGGTACAGGGGATTCACCCCTCCACTTT; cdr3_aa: CASSLGTGDSPLHF
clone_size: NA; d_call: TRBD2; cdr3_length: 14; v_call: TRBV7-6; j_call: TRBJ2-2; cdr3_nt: TGTGCCAGCTTAGCGGGGGAAAACACCGGGGAGCTGTTTTTT; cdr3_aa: CASLAGENTGELFF
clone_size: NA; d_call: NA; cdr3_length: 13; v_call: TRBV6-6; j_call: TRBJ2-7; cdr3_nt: TGTGCCAGCAGTTACGGTCTCGGGGGAGAGCAGTACTTC; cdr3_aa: CASSYGLGGEQYF
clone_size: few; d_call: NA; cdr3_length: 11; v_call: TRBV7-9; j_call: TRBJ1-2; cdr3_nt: TGTGCCAGCAGCTTAGGGGATGGCTACACCTTC; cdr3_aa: CASSLGDGYTF
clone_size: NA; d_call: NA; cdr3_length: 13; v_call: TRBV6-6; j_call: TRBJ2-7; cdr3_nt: TGTGCCAGCACCTCCCGACCATCCTACGAGCAGTACTTC; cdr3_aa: CASTSRPSYEQYF
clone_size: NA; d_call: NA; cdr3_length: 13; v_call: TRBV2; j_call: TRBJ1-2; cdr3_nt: TGTGCCAGCAGTGAAGCGCTTCAGTATGGCTACACCTTC; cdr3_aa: CASSEALQYGYTF
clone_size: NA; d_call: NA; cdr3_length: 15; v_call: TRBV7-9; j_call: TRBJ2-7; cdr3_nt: TGTGCCAGCAGCCCGCAAGGGGGGCGACTCTACGAGCAGTACTTC; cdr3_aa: CASSPQGGRLYEQYF
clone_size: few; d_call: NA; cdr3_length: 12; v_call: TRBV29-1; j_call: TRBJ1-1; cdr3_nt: TGCAGCTTCCAGGGACTAGACACTGAAGCTTTCTTT; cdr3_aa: CSFQGLDTEAFF
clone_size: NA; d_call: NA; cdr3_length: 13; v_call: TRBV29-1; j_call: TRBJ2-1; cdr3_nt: TGCAGCGTTGAGGGGGTCGCTAACAATGAGCAGTTCTTC; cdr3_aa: CSVEGVANNEQFF
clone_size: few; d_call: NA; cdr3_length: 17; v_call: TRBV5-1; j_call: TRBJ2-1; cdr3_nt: TGCGCCAGCAGCTTGTTAGGAGCTCCCGACGGGAACAATGAGCAGTTCTTC; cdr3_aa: CASSLLGAPDGNNEQFF
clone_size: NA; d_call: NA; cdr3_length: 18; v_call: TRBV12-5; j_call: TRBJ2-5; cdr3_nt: TGTGCTAGTGGTTTGGTAGTGTCGGGACTTAGAGGCCAAGAGACCCAGTACTTC; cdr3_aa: CASGLVVSGLRGQETQYF
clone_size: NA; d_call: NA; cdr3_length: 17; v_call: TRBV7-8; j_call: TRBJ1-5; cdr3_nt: TGTGCCAGCAGTTTAGTCGTGGGAGCTGACAGCAATCAGCCCCAGCATTTT; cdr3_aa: CASSLVVGADSNQPQHF
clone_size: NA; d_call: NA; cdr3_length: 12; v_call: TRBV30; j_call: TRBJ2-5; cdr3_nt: TGTGCCTGGAGACAGACTAAAGAGACCCAGTACTTC; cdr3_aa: CAWRQTKETQYF
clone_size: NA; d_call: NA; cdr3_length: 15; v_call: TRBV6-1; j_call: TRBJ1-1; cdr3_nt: TGTGCCAGCAGTCCTAGCCGAGACAGCCTGCGTGAAGCTTTCTTT; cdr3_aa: CASSPSRDSLREAFF
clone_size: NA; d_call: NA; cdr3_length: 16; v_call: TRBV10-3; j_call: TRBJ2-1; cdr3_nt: TGTGCCATCAGTGCCCTCGAGGGCAGGTTAGGGTCTGAGCAGTTCTTC; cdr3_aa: CAISALEGRLGSEQFF